This T cell receptor beta chain was identified in a study of blood T cell repertoires in COVID-19. Overall study: Donors in the United States, Italy and Spain gave samples during acute or convalescent COVID-19. From T cells, B-cell-depleted T cells, or PBMCs came the material, which was cDNA or gDNA.

Categorization into cohorts depended on clinical history that participants reported. The CDR3 contains 17 residues. Germline V gene lookup returns CDR1 SGHVS and CDR2 FNYEAQ. Trimming cost V 8 bases and J 6 bases; bases outside gene matches: 14. Authors' methods: Quantification of nucleated cells was approximated via reference gene primer amplification. Generated by immunoSEQ multiplex PCR, the TCRdb table keeps only in-frame clones and is missing some. The DNA gave D and trimming, while V, J and clone size come from that table. The sample holds 200,000 to 250,000 clones; approximately 90% are singletons and the top ten take less than 1.5%.

The sample consisted of PBMCs or T cells enriched from blood (not recorded which). The chain joins TRBV7-6 to TRBJ1-6, with 9 bases aligning to TRBD1. The sequence was obtained from a young man who had recovered from COVID-19. The CDR3 spells CASGSLLGQGLNSPLHF. CDR3 bases: TGTGCCAGCGGCTCGTTGCTTGGACAGGGGCTTAATTCACCCCTCCACTTT.